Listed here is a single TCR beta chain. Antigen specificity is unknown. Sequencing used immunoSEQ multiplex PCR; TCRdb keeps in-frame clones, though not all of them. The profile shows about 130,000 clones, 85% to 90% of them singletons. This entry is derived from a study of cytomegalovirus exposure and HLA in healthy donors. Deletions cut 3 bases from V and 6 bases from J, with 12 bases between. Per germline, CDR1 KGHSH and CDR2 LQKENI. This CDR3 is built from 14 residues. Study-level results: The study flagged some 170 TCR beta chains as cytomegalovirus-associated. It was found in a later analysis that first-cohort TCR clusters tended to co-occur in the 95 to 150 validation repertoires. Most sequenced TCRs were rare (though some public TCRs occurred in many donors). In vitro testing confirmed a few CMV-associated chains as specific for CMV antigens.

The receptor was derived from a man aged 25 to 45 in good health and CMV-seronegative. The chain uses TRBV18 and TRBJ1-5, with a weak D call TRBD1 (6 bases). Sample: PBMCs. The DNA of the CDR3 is TGTGCCAGCTCACCTACAGGGTGGCTTCAGCCCCAGCATTTT. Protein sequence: CASSPTGWLQPQHF.